This entry describes one T cell receptor beta chain. Antigen specificity is unknown. The data belong to a study of radiotherapy plus CTLA-4 blockade in lung cancer. Whole-study context: Objective responses occurred in roughly 20% of patients; over 25% had disease control.

Profiling relied on immunoSEQ multiplex PCR, and the TCRdb table lists in-frame clones only, not all of them. Here the sample spans approximately 37,000 clones, roughly 70% being singletons. Whole-study findings and limits: Radiotherapy was combined with ipilimumab, and tumor-derived TCR clones then expanded in blood.

Those patients who had chemo-refractory metastatic non-small-cell lung cancer were given focal radiation along with CTLA-4 blockade through ipilimumab. Deletions cut 2 bases from V and 5 bases from J, with 8 bases between. The CDR3 spans 13 residues. Germline loops: CDR1 SGHNT, CDR2 YYREEE (reference sequence). The clonotype was recovered from a human donor with non-small cell lung cancer who had stable disease on radiotherapy plus ipilimumab. V gene TRBV5-4 combines with J gene TRBJ2-1; D is perhaps TRBD2 (6 bases). Sequencing used peripheral blood, obtained from a patient treated with radiotherapy plus ipilimumab. CDR3 DNA: TGTGCCAGCAGCTTTCCGGGGGACAATGAGCAGTTCTTC. Protein product: CASSFPGDNEQFF.